This entry features one TCR beta chain sequence. Antigen: not known. Time point defined: newly diagnosed GD, antithyroid drugs for less than 3 months. The TCR library was made from RNA that had been extracted from PBMCs in TRIzol. This entry is derived from a study of regulatory T cells in long-lasting Graves disease. In building TCR beta libraries, iRepertoire HTBI primers were used together with Arm-PCR of CDR3 regions. MiXCR was run by TCRdb on the multiplex PCR reads, yielding one entry per CDR3 protein. The sample yields over 200,000 distinct CDR3 sequences, around 16% seen once. Germline V gene lookup returns CDR1 DFQATT and CDR2 SNEGSKA (reference sequence). This CDR3 is built from 14 residues. Losses at the gene ends were 6 bases for V and 1 base for J; bases not matched to a gene: 4. Study-level results: The sample size was small, and this may have reduced accuracy. Lower TCR diversity characterized persistent Graves' patients relative to newly diagnosed patients.

The receptor comes from a female donor with Graves disease. This sample comprised peripheral blood mononuclear cells (PBMCs), obtained at new diagnosis, from a patient treated with antithyroid drugs. This chain joins TRBV20-1 and TRBJ1-5; 9 nucleotides align to TRBD1. The CDR3 DNA reads TGCAGTGCCCCGACAGGGGGAAGCAATCAGCCCCAGCATTTT. Its protein product is CSAPTGGSNQPQHF.